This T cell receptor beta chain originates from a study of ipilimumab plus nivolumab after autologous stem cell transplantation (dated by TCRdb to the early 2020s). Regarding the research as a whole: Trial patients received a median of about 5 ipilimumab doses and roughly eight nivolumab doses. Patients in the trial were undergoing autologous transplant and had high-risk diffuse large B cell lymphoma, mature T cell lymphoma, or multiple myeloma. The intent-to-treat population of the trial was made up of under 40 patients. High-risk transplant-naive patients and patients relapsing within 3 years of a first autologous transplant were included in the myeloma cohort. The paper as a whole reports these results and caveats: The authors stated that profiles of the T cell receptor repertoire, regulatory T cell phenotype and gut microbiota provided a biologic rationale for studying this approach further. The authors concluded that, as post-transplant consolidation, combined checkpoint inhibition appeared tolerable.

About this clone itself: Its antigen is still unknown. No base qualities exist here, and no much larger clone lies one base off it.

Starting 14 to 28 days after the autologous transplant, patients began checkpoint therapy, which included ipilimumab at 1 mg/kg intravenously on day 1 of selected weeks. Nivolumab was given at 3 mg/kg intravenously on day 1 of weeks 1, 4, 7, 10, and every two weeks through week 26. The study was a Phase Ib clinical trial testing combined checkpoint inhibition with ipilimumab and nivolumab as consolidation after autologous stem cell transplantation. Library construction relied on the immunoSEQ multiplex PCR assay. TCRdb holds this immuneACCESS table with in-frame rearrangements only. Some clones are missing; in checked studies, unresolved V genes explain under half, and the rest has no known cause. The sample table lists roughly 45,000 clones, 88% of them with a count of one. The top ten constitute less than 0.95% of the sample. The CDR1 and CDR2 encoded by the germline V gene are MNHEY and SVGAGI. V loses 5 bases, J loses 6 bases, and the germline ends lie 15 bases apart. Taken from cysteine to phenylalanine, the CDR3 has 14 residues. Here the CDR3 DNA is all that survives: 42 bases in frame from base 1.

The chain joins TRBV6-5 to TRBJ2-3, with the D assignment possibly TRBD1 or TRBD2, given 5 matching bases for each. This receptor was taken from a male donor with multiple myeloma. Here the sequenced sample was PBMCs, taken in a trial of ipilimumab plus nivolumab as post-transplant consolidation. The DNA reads TGTGCCAGCAGTAAAAGGGACGGGTCGGATACGCAGTATTTT. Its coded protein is CASSKRDGSDTQYF.